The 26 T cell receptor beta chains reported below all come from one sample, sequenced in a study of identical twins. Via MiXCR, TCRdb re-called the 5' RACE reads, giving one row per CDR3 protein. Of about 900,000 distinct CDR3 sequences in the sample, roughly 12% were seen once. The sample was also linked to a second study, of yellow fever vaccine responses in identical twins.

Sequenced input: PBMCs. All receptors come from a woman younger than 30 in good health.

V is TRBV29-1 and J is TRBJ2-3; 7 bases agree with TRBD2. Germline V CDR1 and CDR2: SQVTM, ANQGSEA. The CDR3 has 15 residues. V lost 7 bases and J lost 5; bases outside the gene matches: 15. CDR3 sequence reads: CSGLMAGDGRDTQYF. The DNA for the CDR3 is TGCAGCGGTCTGATGGCGGGAGATGGGCGAGATACGCAGTATTTT.

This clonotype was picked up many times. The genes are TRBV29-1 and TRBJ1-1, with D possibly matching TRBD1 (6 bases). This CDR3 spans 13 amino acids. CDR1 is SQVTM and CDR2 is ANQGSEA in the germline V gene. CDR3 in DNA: TGCAGTGGGTGGGGGGGCTTGGGCACTGAAGCTTTCTTT. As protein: CSGWGGLGTEAFF.

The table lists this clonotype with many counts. CDR3 sequence: CASSPQLGGGYTF. The CDR3 DNA reads as TGTGCCAGCAGTCCCCAACTGGGAGGTGGCTACACCTTC. V is TRBV6-1 and J is TRBJ1-2, with D uncertain. From germline, CDR1 is MNHNS and CDR2 SASEGT. Between the trimmed V and J ends, which lost 5 bases and 7 bases, there was a span of 14 bases. The length of the CDR3 is 13 residues.

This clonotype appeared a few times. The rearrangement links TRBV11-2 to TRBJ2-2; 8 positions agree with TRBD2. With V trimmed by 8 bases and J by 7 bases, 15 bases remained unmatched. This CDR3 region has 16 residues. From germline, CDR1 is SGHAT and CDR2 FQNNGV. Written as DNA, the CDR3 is TGTGCCAGCTCCCGGGGGGGGGTAGTAAGCGGCGGGGAGCTGTTTTTT. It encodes CASSRGGVVSGGELFF.

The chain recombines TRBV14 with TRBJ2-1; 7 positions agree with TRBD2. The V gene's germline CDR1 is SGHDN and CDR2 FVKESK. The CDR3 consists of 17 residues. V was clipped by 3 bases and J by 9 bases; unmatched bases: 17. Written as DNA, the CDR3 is TGTGCCAGCAGCCAGAAGCGGGATAATTTAAGGGCTGTTGAGCAGTTCTTC. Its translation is CASSQKRDNLRAVEQFF.

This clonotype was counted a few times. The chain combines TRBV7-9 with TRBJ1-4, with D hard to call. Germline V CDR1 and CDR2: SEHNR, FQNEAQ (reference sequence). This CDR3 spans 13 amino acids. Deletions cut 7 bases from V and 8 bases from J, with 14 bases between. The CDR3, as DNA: TGTGCCAGCAAGGGCCGCTACCAAGAAAAACTGTTTTTT. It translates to CASKGRYQEKLFF.

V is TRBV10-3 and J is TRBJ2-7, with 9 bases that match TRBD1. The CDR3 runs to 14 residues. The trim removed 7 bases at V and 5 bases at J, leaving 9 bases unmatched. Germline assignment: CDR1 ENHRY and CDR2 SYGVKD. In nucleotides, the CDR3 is TGTGCCATCAATTCGGGACAGGGTTTACACGAGCAGTACTTC. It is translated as CAINSGQGLHEQYF.

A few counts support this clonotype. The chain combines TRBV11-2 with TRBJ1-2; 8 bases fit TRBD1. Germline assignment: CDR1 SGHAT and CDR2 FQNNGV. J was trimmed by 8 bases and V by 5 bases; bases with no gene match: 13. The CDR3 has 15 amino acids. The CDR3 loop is CASSRFGQGARGYTF. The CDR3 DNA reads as TGTGCCAGCAGCCGATTCGGACAGGGCGCGAGGGGCTACACCTTC.

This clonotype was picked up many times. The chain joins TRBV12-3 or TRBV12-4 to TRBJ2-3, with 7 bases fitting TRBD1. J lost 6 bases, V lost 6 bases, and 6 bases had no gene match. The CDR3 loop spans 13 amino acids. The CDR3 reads CASSPGQVDTQYF. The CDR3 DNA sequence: TGTGCCAGCAGCCCTGGACAGGTGGATACGCAGTATTTT.

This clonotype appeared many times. In DNA form, the CDR3 reads TGCAGTGCTAGAGATTCGGGGGGGTTGGAGACCCAGTACTTC. It codes for CSARDSGGLETQYF. The genes are TRBV20-1 and TRBJ2-5; 8 bases agree with TRBD2. The CDR3 spans 14 residues. V lost 0 bases, J lost 5 bases, and 5 bases stayed unmatched. Germline lookup yields CDR1 DFQATT and CDR2 SNEGSKA (reference sequence).

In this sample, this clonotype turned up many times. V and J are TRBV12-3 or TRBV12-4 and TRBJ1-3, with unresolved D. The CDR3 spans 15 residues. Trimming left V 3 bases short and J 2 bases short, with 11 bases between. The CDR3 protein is CASSFRVTTGNTIYF. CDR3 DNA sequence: TGTGCCAGCAGTTTTAGGGTAACGACTGGAAACACCATATATTTT.

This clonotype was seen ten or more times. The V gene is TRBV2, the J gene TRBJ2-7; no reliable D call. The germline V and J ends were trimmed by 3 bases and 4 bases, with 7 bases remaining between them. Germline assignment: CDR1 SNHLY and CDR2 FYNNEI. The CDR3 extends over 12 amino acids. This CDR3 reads CASSDSRYEQYF. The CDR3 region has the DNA TGTGCCAGCAGTGATTCCAGATACGAGCAGTACTTC.

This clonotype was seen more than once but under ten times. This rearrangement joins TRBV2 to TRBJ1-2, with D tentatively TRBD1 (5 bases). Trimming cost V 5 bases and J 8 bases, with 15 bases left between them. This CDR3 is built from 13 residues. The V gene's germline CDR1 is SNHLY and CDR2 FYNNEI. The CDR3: CASSIGTQAGYTF. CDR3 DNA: TGTGCCAGCAGTATCGGGACCCAAGCGGGCTACACCTTC.

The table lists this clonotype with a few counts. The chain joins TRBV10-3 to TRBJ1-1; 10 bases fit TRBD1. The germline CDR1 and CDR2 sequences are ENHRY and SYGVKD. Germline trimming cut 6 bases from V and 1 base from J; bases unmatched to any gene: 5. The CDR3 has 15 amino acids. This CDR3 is CAISYGTGANTEAFF. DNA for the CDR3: TGTGCCATCAGCTACGGGACAGGGGCGAACACTGAAGCTTTCTTT.

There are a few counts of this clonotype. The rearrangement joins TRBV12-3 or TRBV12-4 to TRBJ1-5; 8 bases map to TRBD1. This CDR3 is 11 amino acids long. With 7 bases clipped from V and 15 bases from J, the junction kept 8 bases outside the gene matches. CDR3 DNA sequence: TGTGCCAGCATGGGCGGACAGGGTTTGCATTTT. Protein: CASMGGQGLHF.

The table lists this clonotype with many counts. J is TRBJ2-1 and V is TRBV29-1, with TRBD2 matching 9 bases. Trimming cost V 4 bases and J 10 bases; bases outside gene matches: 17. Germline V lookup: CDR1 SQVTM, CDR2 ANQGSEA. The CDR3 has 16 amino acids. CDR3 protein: CSVGRVGSGRSDEQFF. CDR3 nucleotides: TGCAGCGTTGGAAGGGTTGGTAGCGGGAGATCGGACGAGCAGTTCTTC.

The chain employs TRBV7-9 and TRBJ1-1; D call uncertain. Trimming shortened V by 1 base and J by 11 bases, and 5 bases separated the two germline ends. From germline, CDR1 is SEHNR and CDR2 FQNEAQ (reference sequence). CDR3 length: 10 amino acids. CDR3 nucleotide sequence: TGTGCCAGCAGCTTAGAAGGTGCTTTCTTT. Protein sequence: CASSLEGAFF.

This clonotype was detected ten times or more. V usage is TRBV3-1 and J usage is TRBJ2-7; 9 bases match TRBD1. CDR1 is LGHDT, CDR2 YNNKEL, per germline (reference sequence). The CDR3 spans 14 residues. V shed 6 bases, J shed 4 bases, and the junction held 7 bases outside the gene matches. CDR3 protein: CASSPRDRGYEQYF. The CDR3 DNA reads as TGTGCCAGCAGTCCCCGAGACAGGGGGTACGAGCAGTACTTC.

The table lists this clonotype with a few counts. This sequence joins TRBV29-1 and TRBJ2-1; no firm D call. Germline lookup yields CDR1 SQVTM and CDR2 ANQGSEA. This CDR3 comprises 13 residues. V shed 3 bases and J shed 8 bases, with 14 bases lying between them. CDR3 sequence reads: CSVDRVESDEQFF. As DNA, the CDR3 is TGCAGCGTTGATCGCGTGGAATCCGATGAGCAGTTCTTC.

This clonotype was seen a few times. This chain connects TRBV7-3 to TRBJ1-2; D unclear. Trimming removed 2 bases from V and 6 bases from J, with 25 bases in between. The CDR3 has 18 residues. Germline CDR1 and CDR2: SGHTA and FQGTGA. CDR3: CASSLGRQGRNGLNGYTF. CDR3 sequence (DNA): TGTGCCAGCAGCTTAGGGAGGCAAGGAAGGAATGGGCTAAATGGCTACACCTTC.

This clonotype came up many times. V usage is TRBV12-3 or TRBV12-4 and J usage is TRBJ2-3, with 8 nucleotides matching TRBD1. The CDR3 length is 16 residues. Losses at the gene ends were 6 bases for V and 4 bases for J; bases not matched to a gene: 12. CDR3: CASSFVFGTGSDTQYF. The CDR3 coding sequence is TGTGCCAGCAGCTTTGTCTTCGGGACAGGATCAGATACGCAGTATTTT.

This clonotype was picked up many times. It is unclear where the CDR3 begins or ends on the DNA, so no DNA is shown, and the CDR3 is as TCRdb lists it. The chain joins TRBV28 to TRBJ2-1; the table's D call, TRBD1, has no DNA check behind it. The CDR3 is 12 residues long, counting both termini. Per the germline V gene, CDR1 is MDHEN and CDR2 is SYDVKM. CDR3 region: CASRGWGAGIGF.

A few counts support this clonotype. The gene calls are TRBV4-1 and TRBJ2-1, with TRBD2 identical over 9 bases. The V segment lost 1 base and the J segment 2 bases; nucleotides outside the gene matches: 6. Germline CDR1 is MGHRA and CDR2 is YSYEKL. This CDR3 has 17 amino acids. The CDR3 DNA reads TGCGCCAGCAGCCAAGCTGTAGCGGGAGTGGCCTACAATGAGCAGTTCTTC. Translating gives CASSQAVAGVAYNEQFF.

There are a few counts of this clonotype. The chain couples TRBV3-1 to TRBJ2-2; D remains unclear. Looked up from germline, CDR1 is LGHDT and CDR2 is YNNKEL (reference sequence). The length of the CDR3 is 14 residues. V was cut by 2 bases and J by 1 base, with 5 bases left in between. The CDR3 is CASSQWGNTGELFF. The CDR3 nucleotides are TGTGCCAGCAGCCAATGGGGGAACACCGGGGAGCTGTTTTTT.

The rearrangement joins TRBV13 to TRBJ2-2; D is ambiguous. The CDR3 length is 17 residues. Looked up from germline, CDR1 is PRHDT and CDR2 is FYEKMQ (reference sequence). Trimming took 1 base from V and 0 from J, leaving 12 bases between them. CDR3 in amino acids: CASSLDLTDANTGELFF. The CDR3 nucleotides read TGTGCCAGCAGCTTAGATCTCACCGATGCGAACACCGGGGAGCTGTTTTTT.

The CDR3 region is CASSFGGGQFNEQFF. Here the CDR3 DNA reads TGTGCCAGCAGCTTCGGCGGGGGACAGTTCAATGAGCAGTTCTTC. The chain links TRBV5-6 to TRBJ2-1; D may correspond to TRBD1 or TRBD2 (7 bases each). This CDR3 region has 15 residues. Trimming cost V 2 bases and J 6 bases, with 15 bases left between them. The germline gives CDR1 SGHDT, CDR2 YYEEEE.